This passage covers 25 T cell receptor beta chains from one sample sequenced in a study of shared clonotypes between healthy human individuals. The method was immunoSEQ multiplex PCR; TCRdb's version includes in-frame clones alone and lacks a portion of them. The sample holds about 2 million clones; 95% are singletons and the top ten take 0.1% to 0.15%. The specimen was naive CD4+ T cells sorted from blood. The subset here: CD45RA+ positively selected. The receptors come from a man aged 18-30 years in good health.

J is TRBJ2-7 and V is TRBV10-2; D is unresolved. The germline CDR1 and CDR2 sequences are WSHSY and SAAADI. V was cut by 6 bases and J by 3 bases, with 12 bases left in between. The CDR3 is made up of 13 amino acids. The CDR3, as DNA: TGCGCCAGCAGGCCCGGGCAAAGCTACGAGCAGTACTTC. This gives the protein CASRPGQSYEQYF.

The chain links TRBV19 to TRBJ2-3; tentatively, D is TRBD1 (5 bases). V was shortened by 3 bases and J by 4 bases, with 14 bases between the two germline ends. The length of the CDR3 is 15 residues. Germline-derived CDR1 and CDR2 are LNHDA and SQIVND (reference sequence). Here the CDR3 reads CASSMKGYGADTQYF. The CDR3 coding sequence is TGTGCCAGTAGTATGAAGGGGTATGGAGCAGATACGCAGTATTTT.

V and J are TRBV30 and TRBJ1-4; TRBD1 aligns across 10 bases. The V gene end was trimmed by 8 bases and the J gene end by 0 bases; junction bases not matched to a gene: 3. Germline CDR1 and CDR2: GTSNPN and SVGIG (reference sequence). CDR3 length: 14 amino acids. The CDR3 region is CALGTGATNEKLFF. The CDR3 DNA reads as TGTGCCCTAGGGACAGGGGCAACTAATGAAAAACTGTTTTTT.

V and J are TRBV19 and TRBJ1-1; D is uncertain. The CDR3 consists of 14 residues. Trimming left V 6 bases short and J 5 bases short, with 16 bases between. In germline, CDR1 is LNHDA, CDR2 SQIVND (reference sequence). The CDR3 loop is CASSRTLILTEAFF. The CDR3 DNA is TGTGCCAGTAGCCGGACCCTCATTTTAACTGAAGCTTTCTTT.

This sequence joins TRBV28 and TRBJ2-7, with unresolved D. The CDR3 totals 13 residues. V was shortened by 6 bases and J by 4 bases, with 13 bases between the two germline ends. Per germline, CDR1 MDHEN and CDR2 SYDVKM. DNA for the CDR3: TGTGCCAGCAGCCTCCTGATGGGATACGAGCAGTACTTC. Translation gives CASSLLMGYEQYF.

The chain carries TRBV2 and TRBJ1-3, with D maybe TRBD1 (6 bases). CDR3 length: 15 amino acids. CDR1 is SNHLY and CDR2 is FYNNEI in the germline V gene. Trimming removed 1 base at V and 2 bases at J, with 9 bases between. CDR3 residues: CASSEEGGPGNTIYF. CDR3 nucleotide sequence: TGTGCCAGCAGTGAAGAGGGGGGACCTGGAAACACCATATATTTT.

The CDR3 region is CASSSILAGNTIYF. CDR3 DNA sequence: TGTGCCAGCAGCTCAATATTGGCTGGAAACACCATATATTTT. The chain employs TRBV7-2 and TRBJ1-3; D not resolved. The CDR3 consists of 14 residues. Germline values: CDR1 SGHTA, CDR2 FQGNSA. Trimming shortened V by 4 bases and J by 2 bases, and 9 bases separated the two germline ends.

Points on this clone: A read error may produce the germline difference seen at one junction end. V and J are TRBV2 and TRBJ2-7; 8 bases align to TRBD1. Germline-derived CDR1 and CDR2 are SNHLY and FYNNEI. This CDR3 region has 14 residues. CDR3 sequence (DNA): TGTGCCAGCGGTGAGGGTCCATCAACAGGGGGTCTGTACTTC. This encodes CASGEGPSTGGLYF.

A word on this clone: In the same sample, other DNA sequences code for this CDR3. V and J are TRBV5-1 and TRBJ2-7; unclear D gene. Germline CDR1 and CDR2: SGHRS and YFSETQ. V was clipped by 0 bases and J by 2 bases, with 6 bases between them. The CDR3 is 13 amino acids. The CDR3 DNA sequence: TGCGCCAGCAGCTTGGGACCGACCTACGAGCAGTACTTC. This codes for CASSLGPTYEQYF.

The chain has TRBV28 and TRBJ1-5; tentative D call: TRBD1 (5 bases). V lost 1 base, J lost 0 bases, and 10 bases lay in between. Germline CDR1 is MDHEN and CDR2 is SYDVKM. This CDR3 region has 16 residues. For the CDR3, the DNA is TGTGCCAGCAGTTTATCAGGGTCCGATAGCAATCAGCCCCAGCATTTT. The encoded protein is CASSLSGSDSNQPQHF.

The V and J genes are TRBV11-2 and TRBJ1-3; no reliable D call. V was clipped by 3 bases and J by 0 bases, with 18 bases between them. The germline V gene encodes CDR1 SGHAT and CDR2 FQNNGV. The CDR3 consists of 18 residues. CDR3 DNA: TGTGCCAGCAGCTTGGTATCTATTGGACCACACTCTGGAAACACCATATATTTT. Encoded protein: CASSLVSIGPHSGNTIYF.

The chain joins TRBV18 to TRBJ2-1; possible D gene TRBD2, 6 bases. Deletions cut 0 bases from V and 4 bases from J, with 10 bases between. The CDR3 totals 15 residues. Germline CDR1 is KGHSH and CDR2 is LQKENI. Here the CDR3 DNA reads TGTGCCAGCTCACCACCGGAGGGCGCGTACAATGAGCAGTTCTTC. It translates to CASSPPEGAYNEQFF.

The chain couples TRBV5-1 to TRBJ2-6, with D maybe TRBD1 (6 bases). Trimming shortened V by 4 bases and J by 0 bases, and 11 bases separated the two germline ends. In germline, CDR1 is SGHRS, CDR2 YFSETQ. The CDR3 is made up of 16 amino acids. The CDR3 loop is CASSANRDSGANVLTF. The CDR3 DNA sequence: TGCGCCAGCAGCGCCAACAGGGACTCTGGGGCCAACGTCCTGACTTTC.

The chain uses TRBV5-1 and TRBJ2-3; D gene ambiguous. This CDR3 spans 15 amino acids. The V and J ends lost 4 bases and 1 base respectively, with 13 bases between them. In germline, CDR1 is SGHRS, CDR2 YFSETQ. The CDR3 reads CASSDVAGGTDTQYF. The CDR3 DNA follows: TGCGCCAGCAGCGACGTCGCTGGGGGCACAGATACGCAGTATTTT.

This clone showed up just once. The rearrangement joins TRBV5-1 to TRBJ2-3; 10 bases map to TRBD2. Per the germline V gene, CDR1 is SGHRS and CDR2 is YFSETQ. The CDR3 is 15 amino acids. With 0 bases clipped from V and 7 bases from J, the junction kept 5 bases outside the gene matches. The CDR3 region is CASSLATSGANTQYF. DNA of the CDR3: TGCGCCAGCAGCTTGGCCACTAGCGGGGCCAATACGCAGTATTTT.

The CDR3: CASNRGPPYEQYF. DNA for the CDR3: TGTGCCAGCAATAGGGGACCCCCCTACGAGCAGTACTTC. V and J are TRBV2 and TRBJ2-7; the D call may be TRBD1 or TRBD2 (5 bases each). This CDR3 is 13 amino acids long. The V and J ends lost 7 bases and 2 bases respectively, with 12 bases between them. CDR1 SNHLY and CDR2 FYNNEI come from the germline V gene.

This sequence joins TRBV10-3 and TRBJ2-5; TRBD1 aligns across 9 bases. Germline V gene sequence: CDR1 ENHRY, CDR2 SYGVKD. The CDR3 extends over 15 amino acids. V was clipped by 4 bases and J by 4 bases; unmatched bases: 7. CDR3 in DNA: TGTGCCATCAGTGGGGACAGGGCTTGGCGAGAGACCCAGTACTTC. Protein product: CAISGDRAWRETQYF.

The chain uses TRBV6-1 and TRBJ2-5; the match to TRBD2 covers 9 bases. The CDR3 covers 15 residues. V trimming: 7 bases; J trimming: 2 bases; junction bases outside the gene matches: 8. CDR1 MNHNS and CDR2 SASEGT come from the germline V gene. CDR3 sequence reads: CASTMSGGPQETQYF. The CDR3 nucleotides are TGTGCCAGCACTATGAGCGGGGGGCCTCAAGAGACCCAGTACTTC.

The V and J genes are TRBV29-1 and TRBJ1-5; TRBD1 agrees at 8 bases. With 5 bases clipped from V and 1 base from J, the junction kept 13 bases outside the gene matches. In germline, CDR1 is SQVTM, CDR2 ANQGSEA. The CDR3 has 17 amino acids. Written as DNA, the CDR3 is TGCAGCGTTTCCGGGACAGGCGAATCTATAAGCAATCAGCCCCAGCATTTT. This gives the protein CSVSGTGESISNQPQHF.

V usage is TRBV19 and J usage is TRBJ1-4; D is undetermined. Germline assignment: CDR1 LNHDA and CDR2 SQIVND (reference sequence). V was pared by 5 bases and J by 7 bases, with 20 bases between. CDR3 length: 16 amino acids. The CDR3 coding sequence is TGTGCCAGTAGTGGCGCGGCAACAAGGACCTCTGAAAAACTGTTTTTT. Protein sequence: CASSGAATRTSEKLFF.

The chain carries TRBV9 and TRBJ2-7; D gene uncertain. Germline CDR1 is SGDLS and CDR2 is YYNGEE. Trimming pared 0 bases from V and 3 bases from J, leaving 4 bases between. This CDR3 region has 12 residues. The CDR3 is CASSVDNYEQYF. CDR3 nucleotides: TGTGCCAGCAGCGTAGATAACTACGAGCAGTACTTC. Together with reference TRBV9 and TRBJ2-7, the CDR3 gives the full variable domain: DSGVTQTPKHLITATGQRVTLRCSPRSGDLSVYWYQQSLDQGLQFLIQYYNGEERAKGNILERFSAQQFPDLHSELNLSSLELGDSALYFCASSVDNYEQYFGPGTRLTVT.

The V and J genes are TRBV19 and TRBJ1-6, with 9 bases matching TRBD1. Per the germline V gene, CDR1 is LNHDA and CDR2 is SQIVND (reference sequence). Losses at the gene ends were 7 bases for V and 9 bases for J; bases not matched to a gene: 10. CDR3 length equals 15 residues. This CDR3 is CASNYMTGGGSPLHF. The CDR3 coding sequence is TGTGCCAGTAATTACATGACAGGGGGGGGTTCACCCCTCCACTTT.

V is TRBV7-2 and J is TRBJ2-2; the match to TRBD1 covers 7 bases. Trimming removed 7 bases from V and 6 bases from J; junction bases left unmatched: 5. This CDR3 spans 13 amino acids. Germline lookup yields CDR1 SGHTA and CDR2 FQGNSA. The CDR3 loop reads CASTSQGSGELFF. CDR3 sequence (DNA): TGTGCCAGCACCTCACAGGGGTCCGGGGAGCTGTTTTTT.

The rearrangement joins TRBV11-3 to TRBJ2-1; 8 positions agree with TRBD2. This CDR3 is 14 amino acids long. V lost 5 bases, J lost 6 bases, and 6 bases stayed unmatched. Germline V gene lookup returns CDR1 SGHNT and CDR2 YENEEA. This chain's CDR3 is CASSHLTSANEQFF. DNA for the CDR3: TGTGCCAGCAGCCACCTGACTAGCGCCAATGAGCAGTTCTTC. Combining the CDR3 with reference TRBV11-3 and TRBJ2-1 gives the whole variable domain EAGVVQSPRYKIIEKKQPVAFWCNPISGHNTLYWYLQNLGQGPELLIRYENEEAVDDSQLPKDRFSAERLKGVDSTLKIQPAELGDSAVYLCASSHLTSANEQFFGPGTRLTVL.

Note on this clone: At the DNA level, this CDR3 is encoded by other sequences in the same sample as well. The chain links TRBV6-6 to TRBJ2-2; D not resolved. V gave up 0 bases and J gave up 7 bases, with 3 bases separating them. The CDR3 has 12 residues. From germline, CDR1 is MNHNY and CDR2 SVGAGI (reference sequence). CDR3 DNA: TGTGCCAGCAGTTACTCGGGCGGGGAGCTGTTTTTT. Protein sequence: CASSYSGGELFF.